The 2 T cell receptor beta chains in this list originate from one sample, sequenced in a study of OX40 agonist ivuxolimab in advanced cancers. TCRdb's table, derived via immunoSEQ multiplex PCR, lists solely in-frame clones and lacks some. Of more than 65,000 clones in the sample, around 94% were seen once. The sample here was CD4+ or CD8+ T cells sorted from blood, taken in a trial of the OX40 agonist ivuxolimab. The receptors originated from an adult with an advanced solid tumor such as melanoma, head and neck, liver or kidney cancer.

This chain uses TRBV5-4 with TRBJ1-1; D gene uncertain. V shed 4 bases and J shed 6 bases, with 10 bases lying between them. The V gene's germline CDR1 is SGHNT and CDR2 YYREEE (reference sequence). There are 12 residues in the CDR3. The CDR3 DNA reads TGTGCCAGCAGCCCCGGGTCCTCTGAAGCTTTCTTT. It encodes CASSPGSSEAFF.

The chain recombines TRBV9 with TRBJ1-2; D is undetermined. CDR1 is SGDLS, CDR2 YYNGEE, per germline. Trimming pared 1 base from V and 8 bases from J, leaving 9 bases between. The CDR3 has 12 residues. The CDR3 spells CASSVTAWGYTF. Written as DNA, the CDR3 is TGTGCCAGCAGCGTAACCGCGTGGGGCTACACCTTC.